Listed below are T cell receptor beta chains from one sample, sequenced in a study of T cells after yellow fever vaccination. TCRdb processed the 5' RACE reads anew with MiXCR; each CDR3 protein has one entry. The sample yields roughly 330,000 distinct CDR3 sequences, around 7.3% seen once. The specimen comprised PBMCs, sampled 45 days after the first yellow fever vaccination. The receptors stem from a man between 18 and 35 years old who received the YFV17D yellow fever vaccine. The CDR3 runs from the conserved cysteine through the conserved F or W. D genes are given only for firm matches. Some rows mark clone size as missing; the rest say once, few, many or name a class of expanded clone.

v_call,j_call,clone_size,d_call,cdr3_nt,cdr3_aa
TRBV29-1,TRBJ1-1,few,NA,TGCAGCGTTGAAGCGGTCATGAGCGCAGGACCTAGGGACACTGAAGCTTTCTTT,CSVEAVMSAGPRDTEAFF
TRBV20-1,TRBJ1-2,NA,NA,TGCAGTGCTAATACGTTGGGGGGTGGCTACACCTTC,CSANTLGGGYTF
TRBV3-1,TRBJ1-2,NA,TRBD1,TGTGCCAGCACCCATGTACAGGGGGCGAACTATGGCTACACCTTC,CASTHVQGANYGYTF
TRBV27,TRBJ1-5,few,NA,TGTGCCAGCAGTTTATCGATCGGAAATCAGCCCCAGCATTTT,CASSLSIGNQPQHF
TRBV25-1,TRBJ2-5,NA,NA,TGTGCCAGCAGTGAATTTGTGGGGGGAGAGACCCAGTACTTC,CASSEFVGGETQYF
TRBV7-2,TRBJ2-3,NA,NA,TGTGCCAGCAGCTTCCCACCGGGGCGGGCGGGCCTAGATACGCAGTATTTT,CASSFPPGRAGLDTQYF
TRBV24-1,TRBJ2-2,many,NA,TGTGCCACCAGTGATTGGGGCATTCCCGGGGAGCTGTTTTTT,CATSDWGIPGELFF
TRBV5-1,TRBJ2-7,NA,TRBD1,TGCGCCAGCAGCTCCCGCGGACAGGTGATTGGCGAGCAGTACTTC,CASSSRGQVIGEQYF
TRBV6-5,TRBJ1-3,many,TRBD1,TGTGCCAGCAGTTCCGCAGGGGGCCCTACGTTCTCTGGAAACACCATATATTTT,CASSSAGGPTFSGNTIYF
TRBV7-3,TRBJ1-2,NA,NA,TGTGCCAGCAGCCGTGGCCCCCAGGAGGGCTACACCTTC,CASSRGPQEGYTF